A single T cell receptor beta chain is shown here with its context. Its antigen target is currently unknown. The sample holds no much larger clone one base away, and base qualities are not on file. Reading from cysteine to phenylalanine, the CDR3 counts 13 amino acids. Only the CDR3 portion is preserved as DNA: 39 bases, with reading frame beginning at the first base. From the germline V gene, CDR1 is SGHRS and CDR2 is YFSETQ. Cut back by 4 bases and 4 bases, the V and J ends lie 9 bases apart. These data belong to a study of shared clonotypes between healthy human individuals (TCRdb year 2020). Looking at the study overall: Three men and a couple of women, aged 18 to 49 years, made up the cohort. For each donor, CD4 naive and CD4 memory were each run on three plates, CD8 naive on two plates, and CD8 memory on one plate. The study deeply sequenced blood TCR repertoires of about 5 healthy adults to estimate repertoire size and the extent of clonotype sharing between individuals. Libraries were prepared and TCR repertoires were sequenced by different laboratories using diverse techniques, in order to increase sequencing depth and limit assay-specific biases. Leukapheresis yielded between about 0.85 and 10 billion PBMCs per donor.

What the work shows at the level of the full study, not this receptor alone: About 4.5% of naive CD4, around 4% of naive CD8, approximately 2% of memory CD4, and roughly 0.4% of memory CD8 clonotypes were shared across a few donors. Naive subsets generally had larger estimated clonotype richness than memory subsets did. The genetic and exposure-history diversity represented was limited by the small number of donors. Higher generation probabilities were observed for clonotypes shared by all four sorted-subset donors than for non-shared clonotypes. Pairwise subsampling led to the expectation that sequencing depth would affect the degree of clonotype sharing among donors. Even with the large sequencing depth, rarefaction of the sorted-subset datasets indicated that sequencing was incomplete. Only blood was sampled, and tissue TCR repertoires likely differ from those in blood.

The donors were healthy, HIV-negative adults with no recently reported acute infections or vaccinations. Every donor was a Caucasian adult residing in Nashville, Tennessee, USA. Magnetic negative selection was used to enrich CD4+ T cells, after which naive cells were positively selected on CD45RA and the negative fraction became the memory subset. Blood was obtained by leukapheresis, after which PBMCs were separated by Ficoll-Histopaque density gradient centrifugation and cryopreserved in liquid nitrogen vapor phase. Analytical flow cytometry was used to check the purity and quantity of each magnetically sorted T cell population. From each sorted fraction, genomic DNA was isolated and quantified by UV absorbance on a Nanodrop 2000c. Using the deep immunoSEQ assay, TCR CDR3 regions were amplified from genomic DNA by multiplex PCR. For each cell subset, the extracted genomic DNA was distributed evenly across all wells of several immunoSEQ 96-well plates, and each plate served as one replicate. For sorted subsets, each replicate PCR was loaded with roughly 190 ng genomic DNA, equivalent to some 31,000 T cell genomes. The purified libraries were quantified using a Qubit 3.0 fluorometer, sized with a Bioanalyzer 2100, and then quantified again using the KAPA Library Quantification kit. Each immunoSEQ 96-well plate was sequenced on its own single-read 150-cycle Illumina NextSeq 550 flow cell. The published analysis was carried out like this. Because only junctional sequences without quality scores were contained in the immunoSEQ output, filtering matching that applied to full-length reads could not be performed. To assign V/J genes and CDR3, sequences were annotated against IMGT germline references using PyIR, a Python wrapper for IgBLAST v1.9. Reads with weak V/J assignments (E-value above 1e-6), missing CDR3, stop codons, out-of-frame junctions, or ambiguous translated residues were removed. V3J clonotypes were defined by identical inferred V gene, J gene, and CDR3 amino acid sequence. Percentage overlap between repertoires was computed as shared unique clonotypes divided by the size of the smaller repertoire. Richness of each repertoire was evaluated using RTK rarefaction, the Chao1 estimator, and Recon v2.1 estimates of unobserved clonotypes. Generation probabilities for all TCRbeta clonotypes obtained by the gDNA method from a few donors were computed using OLGA. TCRdb mirrors the immuneACCESS table, restricted to in-frame sequences. Some clones are absent from its copies; in checked studies, under half trace to an unresolved V gene, and the reason for the others is unknown. Clone size and V and J calls were adopted from that table, with D and trimming inferred from the DNA. The sample table holds around 2.5 million clones, of which 80% to 95% were seen once. The ten most abundant clones make up around 0.37% of the sample.

The rearrangement joined TRBV5-1 to TRBJ2-1, with no reliable assignment of the D segment. The source material was naive CD4+ T cells from PBMCs. Sample cell subset or site, as interpreted from the label and publication: CD45RA+ positively selected. This receptor was identified in a man aged 18 to 30 in good health. Some clones in this sample may be carry-over from other donors' samples. CDR3 loop: CASSPNDYNEQFF. The base sequence is TGCGCCAGCAGCCCTAACGATTACAATGAGCAGTTCTTC.